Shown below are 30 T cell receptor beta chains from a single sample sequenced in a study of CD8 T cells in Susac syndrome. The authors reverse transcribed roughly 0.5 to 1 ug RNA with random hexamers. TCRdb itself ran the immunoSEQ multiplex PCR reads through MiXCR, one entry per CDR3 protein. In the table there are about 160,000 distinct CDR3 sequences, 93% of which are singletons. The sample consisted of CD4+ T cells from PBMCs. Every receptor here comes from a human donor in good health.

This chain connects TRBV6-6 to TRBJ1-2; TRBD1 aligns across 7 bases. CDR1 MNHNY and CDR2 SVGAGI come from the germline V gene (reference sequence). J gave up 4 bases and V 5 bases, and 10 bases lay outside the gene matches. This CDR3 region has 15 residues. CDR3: CASSGTTGTPYGYTF. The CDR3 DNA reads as TGTGCCAGCAGTGGGACGACAGGGACTCCCTATGGCTACACCTTC.

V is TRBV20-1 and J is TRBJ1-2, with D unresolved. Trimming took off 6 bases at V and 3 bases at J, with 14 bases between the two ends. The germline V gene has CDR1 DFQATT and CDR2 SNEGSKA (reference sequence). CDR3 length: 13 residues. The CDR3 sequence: CSARTQRDYGYTF. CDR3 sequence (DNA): TGCAGTGCCCGGACCCAAAGGGACTATGGCTACACCTTC.

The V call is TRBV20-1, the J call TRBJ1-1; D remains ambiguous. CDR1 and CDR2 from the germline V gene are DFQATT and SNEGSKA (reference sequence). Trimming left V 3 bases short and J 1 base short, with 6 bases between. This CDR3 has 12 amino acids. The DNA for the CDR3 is TGCAGTGCTAGCCTCAGGAACACTGAAGCTTTCTTT. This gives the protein CSASLRNTEAFF.

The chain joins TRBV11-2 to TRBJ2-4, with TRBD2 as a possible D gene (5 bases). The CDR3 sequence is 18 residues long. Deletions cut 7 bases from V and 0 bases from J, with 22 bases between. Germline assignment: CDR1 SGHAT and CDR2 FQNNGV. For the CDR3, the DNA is TGTGCCAGCATCCCCTTCGGTCGGGGAACTCCAGCCAAAAACATTCAGTACTTC. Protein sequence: CASIPFGRGTPAKNIQYF.

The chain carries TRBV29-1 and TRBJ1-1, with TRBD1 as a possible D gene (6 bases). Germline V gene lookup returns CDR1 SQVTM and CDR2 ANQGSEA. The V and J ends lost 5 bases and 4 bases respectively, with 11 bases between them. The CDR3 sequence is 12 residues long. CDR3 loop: CSVHREGTEAFF. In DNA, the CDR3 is TGCAGCGTTCACAGGGAGGGCACTGAAGCTTTCTTT.

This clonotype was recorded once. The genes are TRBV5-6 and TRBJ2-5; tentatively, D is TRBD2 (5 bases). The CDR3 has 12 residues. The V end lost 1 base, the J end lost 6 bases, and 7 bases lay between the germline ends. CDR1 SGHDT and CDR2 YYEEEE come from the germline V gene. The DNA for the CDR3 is TGTGCCAGCAGCTTGAGGACTCAGACCCAGTACTTC. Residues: CASSLRTQTQYF.

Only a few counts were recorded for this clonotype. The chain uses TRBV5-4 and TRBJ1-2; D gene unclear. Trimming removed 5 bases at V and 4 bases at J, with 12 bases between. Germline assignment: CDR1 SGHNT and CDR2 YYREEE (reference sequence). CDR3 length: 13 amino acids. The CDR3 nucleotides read TGTGCCAGCAGTTCCGGGTCTTCCTATGGCTACACCTTC. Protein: CASSSGSSYGYTF. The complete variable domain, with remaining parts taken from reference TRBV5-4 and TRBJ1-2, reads ETGVTQSPTHLIKTRGQQVTLRCSSQSGHNTVSWYQQALGQGPQFIFQYYREEENGRGNFPPRFSGLQFPNYSSELNVNALELDDSALYLCASSSGSSYGYTFGSGTRLTVV.

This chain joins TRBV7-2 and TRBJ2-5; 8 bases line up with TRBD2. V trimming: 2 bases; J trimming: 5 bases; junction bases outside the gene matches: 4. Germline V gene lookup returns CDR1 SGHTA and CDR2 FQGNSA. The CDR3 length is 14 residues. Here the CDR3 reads CASSLTGGWETQYF. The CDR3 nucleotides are TGTGCCAGCAGCTTAACGGGGGGGTGGGAGACCCAGTACTTC. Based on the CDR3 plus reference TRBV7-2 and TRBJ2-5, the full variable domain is GAGVSQSPSNKVTEKGKDVELRCDPISGHTALYWYRQSLGQGLEFLIYFQGNSAPDKSGLPSDRFSAERTGGSVSTLTIQRTQQEDSAVYLCASSLTGGWETQYFGPGTRLLVL.

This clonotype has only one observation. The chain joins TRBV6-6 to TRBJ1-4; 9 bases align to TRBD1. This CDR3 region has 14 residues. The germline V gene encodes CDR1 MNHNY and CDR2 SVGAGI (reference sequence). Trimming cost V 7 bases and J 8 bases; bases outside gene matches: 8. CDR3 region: CASKIGTGNEKLFF. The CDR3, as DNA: TGTGCCAGCAAAATCGGGACAGGGAACGAAAAACTGTTTTTT.

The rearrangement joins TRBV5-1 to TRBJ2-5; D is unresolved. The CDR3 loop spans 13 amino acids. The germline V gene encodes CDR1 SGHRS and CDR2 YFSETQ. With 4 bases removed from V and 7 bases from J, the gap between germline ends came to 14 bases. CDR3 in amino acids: CASSPLDAATQYF. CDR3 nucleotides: TGCGCCAGCAGCCCATTAGACGCGGCGACCCAGTACTTC. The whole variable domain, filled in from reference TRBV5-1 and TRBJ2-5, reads KAGVTQTPRYLIKTRGQQVTLSCSPISGHRSVSWYQQTPGQGLQFLFEYFSETQRNKGNFPGRFSGRQFSNSRSEMNVSTLELGDSALYLCASSPLDAATQYFGPGTRLLVL.

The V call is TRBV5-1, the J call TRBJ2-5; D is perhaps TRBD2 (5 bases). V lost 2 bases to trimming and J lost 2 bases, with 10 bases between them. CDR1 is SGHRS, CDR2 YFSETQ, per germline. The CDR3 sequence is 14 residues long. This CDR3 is CASSLVATQETQYF. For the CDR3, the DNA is TGCGCCAGCAGCTTAGTAGCGACTCAAGAGACCCAGTACTTC.

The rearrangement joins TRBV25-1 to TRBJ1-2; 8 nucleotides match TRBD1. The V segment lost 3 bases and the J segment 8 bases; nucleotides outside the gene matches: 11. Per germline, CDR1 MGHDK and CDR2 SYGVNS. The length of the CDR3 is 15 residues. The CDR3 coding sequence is TGTGCCAGCAGTGATCCCTCCGACAGGGGACAAGGCTACACCTTC. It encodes CASSDPSDRGQGYTF.

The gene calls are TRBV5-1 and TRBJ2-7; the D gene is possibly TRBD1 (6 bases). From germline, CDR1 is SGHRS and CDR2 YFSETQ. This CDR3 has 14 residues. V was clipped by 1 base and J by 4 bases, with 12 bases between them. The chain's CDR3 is CASSLMIQGYEQYF. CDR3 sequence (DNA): TGCGCCAGCAGCTTGATGATACAGGGTTACGAGCAGTACTTC.

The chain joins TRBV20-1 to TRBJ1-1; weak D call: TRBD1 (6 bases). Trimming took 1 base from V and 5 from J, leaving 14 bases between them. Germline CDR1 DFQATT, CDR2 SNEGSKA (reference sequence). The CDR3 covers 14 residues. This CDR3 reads CSARVPGGGTEAFF. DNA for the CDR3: TGCAGTGCTAGAGTCCCGGGAGGGGGGACTGAAGCTTTCTTT.

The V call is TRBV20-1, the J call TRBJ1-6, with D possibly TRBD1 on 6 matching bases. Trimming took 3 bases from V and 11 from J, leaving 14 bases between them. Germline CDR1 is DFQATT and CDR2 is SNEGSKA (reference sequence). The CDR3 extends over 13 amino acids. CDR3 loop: CSARGQGSAPLHF. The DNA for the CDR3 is TGCAGTGCTAGGGGGCAGGGGTCAGCACCCCTCCACTTT.

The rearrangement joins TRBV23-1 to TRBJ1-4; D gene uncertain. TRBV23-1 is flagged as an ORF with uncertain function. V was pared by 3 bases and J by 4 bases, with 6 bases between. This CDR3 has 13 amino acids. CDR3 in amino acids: CASSHLFNEKLFF. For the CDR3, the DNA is TGCGCCAGCAGTCACCTATTTAATGAAAAACTGTTTTTT.

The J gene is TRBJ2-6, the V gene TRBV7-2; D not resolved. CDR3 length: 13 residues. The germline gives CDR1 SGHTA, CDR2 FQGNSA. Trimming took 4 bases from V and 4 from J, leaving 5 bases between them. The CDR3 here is CASSWAGANVLTF. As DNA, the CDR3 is TGTGCCAGCAGCTGGGCCGGGGCCAACGTCCTGACTTTC.

The CDR3 spells CSARDPGREYTEAFF. CDR3 DNA sequence: TGCAGTGCTAGAGATCCTGGCAGGGAGTACACTGAAGCTTTCTTT. The chain recombines TRBV20-1 with TRBJ1-1, with D possibly matching TRBD1 (5 bases). Trimming removed 0 bases at V and 3 bases at J, with 14 bases between. This CDR3 comprises 15 residues. From germline, CDR1 is DFQATT and CDR2 SNEGSKA (reference sequence).

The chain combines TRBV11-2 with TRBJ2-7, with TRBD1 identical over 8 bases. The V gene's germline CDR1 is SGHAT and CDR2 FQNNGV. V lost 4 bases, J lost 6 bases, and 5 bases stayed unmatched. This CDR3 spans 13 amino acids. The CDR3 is CASSSDRVREQYF. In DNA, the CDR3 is TGTGCCAGCAGCTCGGACAGGGTCCGCGAGCAGTACTTC.

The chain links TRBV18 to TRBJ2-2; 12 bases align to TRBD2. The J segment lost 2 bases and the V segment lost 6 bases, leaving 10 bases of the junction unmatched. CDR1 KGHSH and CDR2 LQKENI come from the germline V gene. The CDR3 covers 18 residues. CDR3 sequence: CASSKTLAGGPNTGELFF. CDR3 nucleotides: TGTGCCAGCTCCAAGACCCTAGCGGGGGGGCCAAACACCGGGGAGCTGTTTTTT.

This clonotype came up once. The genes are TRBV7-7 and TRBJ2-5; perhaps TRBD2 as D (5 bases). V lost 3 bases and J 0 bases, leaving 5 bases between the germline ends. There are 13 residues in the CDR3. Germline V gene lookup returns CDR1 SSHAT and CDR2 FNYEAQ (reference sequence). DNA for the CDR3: TGTGCCAGCAGCTTCGGGGACCAAGAGACCCAGTACTTC. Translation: CASSFGDQETQYF.

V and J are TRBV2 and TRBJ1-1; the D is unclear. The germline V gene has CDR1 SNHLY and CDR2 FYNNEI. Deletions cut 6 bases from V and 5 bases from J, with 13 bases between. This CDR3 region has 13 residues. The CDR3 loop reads CASSVHPTTEAFF. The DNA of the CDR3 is TGTGCCAGCAGCGTTCATCCCACTACTGAAGCTTTCTTT.

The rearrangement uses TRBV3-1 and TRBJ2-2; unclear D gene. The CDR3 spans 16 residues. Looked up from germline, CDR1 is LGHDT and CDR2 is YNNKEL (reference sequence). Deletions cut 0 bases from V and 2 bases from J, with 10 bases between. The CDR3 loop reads CASSQDLTTNTGELFF. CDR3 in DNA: TGTGCCAGCAGCCAAGATTTAACTACTAACACCGGGGAGCTGTTTTTT.

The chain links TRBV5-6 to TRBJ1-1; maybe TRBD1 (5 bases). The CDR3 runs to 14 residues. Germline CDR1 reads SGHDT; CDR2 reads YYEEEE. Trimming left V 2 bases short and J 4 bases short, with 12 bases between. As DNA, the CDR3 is TGTGCCAGCAGCTTTTACCAGGGCCTCACTGAAGCTTTCTTT. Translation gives CASSFYQGLTEAFF.

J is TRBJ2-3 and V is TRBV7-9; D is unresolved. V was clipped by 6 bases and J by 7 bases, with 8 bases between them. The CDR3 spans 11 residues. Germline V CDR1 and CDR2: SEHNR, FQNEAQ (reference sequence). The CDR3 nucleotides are TGTGCCAGCAGTCCGAGTTATACGCAGTATTTT. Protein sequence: CASSPSYTQYF. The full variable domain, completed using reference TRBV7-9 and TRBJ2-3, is DTGVSQNPRHKITKRGQNVTFRCDPISEHNRLYWYRQTLGQGPEFLTYFQNEAQLEKSRLLSDRFSAERPKGSFSTLEIQRTEQGDSAMYLCASSPSYTQYFGPGTRLTVL.

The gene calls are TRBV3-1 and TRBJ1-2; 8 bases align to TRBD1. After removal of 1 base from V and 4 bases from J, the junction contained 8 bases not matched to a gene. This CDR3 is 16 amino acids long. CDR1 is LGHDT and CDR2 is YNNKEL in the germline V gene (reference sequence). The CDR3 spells CASSQVQGAHSYGYTF. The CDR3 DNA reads TGTGCCAGCAGCCAAGTCCAGGGGGCGCATAGCTATGGCTACACCTTC.

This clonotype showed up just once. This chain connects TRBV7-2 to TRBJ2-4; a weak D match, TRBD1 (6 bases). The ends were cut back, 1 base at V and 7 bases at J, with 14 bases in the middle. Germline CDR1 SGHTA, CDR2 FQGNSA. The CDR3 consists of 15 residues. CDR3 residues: CASSLDVGTRNIQYF. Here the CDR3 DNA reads TGTGCCAGCAGCTTAGATGTCGGGACACGGAACATTCAGTACTTC.

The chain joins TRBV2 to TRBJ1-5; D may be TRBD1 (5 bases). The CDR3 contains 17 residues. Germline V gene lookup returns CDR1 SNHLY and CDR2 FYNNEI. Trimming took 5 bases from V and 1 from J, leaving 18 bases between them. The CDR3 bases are TGTGCCAGCAGTCTCCGTGGGGCAGGGCTGAGCAATCAGCCCCAGCATTTT. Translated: CASSLRGAGLSNQPQHF.

CDR3 protein: CASSPSGGGPQETQYF. CDR3 nucleotides: TGCGCCAGCAGCCCATCGGGCGGGGGGCCCCAAGAGACCCAGTACTTC. V gene TRBV4-1 combines with J gene TRBJ2-5, with TRBD2 matching over 8 bases. This CDR3 is 16 amino acids long. V was pared by 4 bases and J by 1 base, with 8 bases of the junction left unmatched. Germline CDR1 and CDR2: MGHRA and YSYEKL.

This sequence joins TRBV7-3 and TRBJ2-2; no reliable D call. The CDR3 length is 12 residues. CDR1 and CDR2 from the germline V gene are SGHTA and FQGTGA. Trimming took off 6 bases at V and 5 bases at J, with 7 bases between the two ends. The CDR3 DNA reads TGTGCCAGCAGTTTTAGAACCGGGGAGCTGTTTTTT. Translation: CASSFRTGELFF.